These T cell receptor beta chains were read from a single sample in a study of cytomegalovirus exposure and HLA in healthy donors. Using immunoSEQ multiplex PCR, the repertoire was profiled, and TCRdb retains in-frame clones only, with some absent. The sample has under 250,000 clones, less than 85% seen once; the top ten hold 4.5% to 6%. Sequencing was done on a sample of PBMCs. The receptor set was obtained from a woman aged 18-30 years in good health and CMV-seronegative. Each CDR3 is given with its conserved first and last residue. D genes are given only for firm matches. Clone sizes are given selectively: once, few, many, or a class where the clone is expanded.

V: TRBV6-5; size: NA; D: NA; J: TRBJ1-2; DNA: TGTGCCAGCAGTTACGCCGGGGTTGGTCGGTATGGCTACACCTTC; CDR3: CASSYAGVGRYGYTF
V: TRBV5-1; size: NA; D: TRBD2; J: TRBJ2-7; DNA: TGCGCCAGCAGCTTGTATCTAGCGGGAGCGGACGAGCAGTACTTC; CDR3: CASSLYLAGADEQYF
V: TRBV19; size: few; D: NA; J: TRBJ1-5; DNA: TGTGCCAGTAGTATATTGGCAGGGAGACAGCCCCAGCATTTT; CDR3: CASSILAGRQPQHF
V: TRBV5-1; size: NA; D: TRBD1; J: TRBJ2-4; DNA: TGCGCCAGGGGGATGAGACAGGGACCTACATCTATCCATAGCGTGGCCAAAAACATTCAGTACTTC; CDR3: CARGMRQGPTSIHSVAKNIQYF
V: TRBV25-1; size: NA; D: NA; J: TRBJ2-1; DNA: TGTGCCAGCATAAGTGAGCTGTCCTACAATGAGCAGTTCTTC; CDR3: CASISELSYNEQFF
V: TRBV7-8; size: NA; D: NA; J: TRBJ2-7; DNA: TGTGCCAGCAGCTCGGGACCAGGGGCGTACGAGCAGTACTTC; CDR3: CASSSGPGAYEQYF
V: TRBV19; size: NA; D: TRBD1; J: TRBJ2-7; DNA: TGTGCCAGTAGCTGGACAGGGGCCCACGAGCAGTACTTC; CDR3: CASSWTGAHEQYF
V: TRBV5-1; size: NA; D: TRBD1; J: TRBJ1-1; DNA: TGCGCCAGCAGCCAGGGGACAGGGGCGTACACTGAAGCTTTCTTT; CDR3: CASSQGTGAYTEAFF
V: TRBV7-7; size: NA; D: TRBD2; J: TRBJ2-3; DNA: TGTGCCAGCAGCCAAACTAGCGGCTTCACAGATACGCAGTATTTT; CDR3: CASSQTSGFTDTQYF
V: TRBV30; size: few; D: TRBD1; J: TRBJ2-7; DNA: TGTGCCTGGAGGGGGACAGGGGGCTTCTACGAGCAGTACTTC; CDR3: CAWRGTGGFYEQYF
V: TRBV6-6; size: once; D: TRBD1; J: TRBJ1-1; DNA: TGTGCCAGCAGCCGAGGACAGGGTGCGGGCACTGAAGCTTTCTTT; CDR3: CASSRGQGAGTEAFF
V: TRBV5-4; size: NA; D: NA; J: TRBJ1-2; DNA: TGTGCCAGCAGCTTGGAGGCGGGCGGAGGCTACACCTTC; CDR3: CASSLEAGGGYTF
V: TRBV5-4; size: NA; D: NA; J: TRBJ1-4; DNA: TGTGCCTCCAAATCAGTGCGCGCAACTAATGAAAAACTGTTTTTT; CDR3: CASKSVRATNEKLFF
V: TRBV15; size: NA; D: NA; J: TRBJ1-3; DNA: TGTGCCACCAGCAGATACCGGGACTCTGGAAACACCATATATTTT; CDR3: CATSRYRDSGNTIYF
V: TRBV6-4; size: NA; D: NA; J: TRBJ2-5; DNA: TGTGCCAGCATCCAGAGAAAGACCCAGTACTTC; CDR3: CASIQRKTQYF
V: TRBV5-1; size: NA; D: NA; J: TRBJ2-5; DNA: TGCGCCAGCAGCTTGATCGGGGACCAAGAGACCCAGTACTTC; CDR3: CASSLIGDQETQYF
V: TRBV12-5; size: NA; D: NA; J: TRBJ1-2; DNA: TGTGCTAGTGGTTTGGGAGGCCTCTATGGCTACACCTTC; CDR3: CASGLGGLYGYTF
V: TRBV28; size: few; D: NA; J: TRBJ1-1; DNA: TGTGCCAGCAGCCTCGCGAACGCTGAAGCTTTCTTT; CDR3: CASSLANAEAFF
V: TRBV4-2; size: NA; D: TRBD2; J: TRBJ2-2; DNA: TGTGCCAGCAGCGGGAGGGCTAGCGGGAGCACCGGGGAGCTGTTTTTT; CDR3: CASSGRASGSTGELFF
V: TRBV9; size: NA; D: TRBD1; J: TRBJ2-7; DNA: TGTGCCAGCAGCGCCGGGACAGGGGACGAGCAGTACTTC; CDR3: CASSAGTGDEQYF
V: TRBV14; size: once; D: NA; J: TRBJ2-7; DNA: TGTGCCAGCAGCAAACGTCCCATCTACGAGCAGTACTTC; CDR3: CASSKRPIYEQYF
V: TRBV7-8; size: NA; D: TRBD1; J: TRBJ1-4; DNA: TGTGCCAGCAGCTCCTTGGACAGGGGAGGTGAAAAACTGTTTTTT; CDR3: CASSSLDRGGEKLFF
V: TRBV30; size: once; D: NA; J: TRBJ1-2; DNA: TGTGCCTGGATAATATTTCCAGGGGCAAAAGGCTACACCTTC; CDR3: CAWIIFPGAKGYTF
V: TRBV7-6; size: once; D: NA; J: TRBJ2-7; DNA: TGTGCCAGCAGCTTAGCAGTAGGCGCCTACGAGCAGTACTTC; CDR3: CASSLAVGAYEQYF
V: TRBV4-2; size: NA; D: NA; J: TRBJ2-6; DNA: TGTGCCAGCAGCCAAGATAGCAGGGTAGGAGGCTCTGGGGCCAACGTCCTGACTTTC; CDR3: CASSQDSRVGGSGANVLTF
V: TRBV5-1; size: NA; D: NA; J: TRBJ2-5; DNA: TGCGCCAGCAGCTACGGGGAGACCCAGTACTTC; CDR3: CASSYGETQYF
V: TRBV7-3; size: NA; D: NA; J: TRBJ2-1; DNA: TGTGCCAGCAGCTACAGGGTCAAGGAAAACGAGCAGTTCTTC; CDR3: CASSYRVKENEQFF
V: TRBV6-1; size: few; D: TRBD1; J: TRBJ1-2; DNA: TGTGCCAGCGGGCGACAGGGGGCGCTTGGCTACACCTTC; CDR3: CASGRQGALGYTF
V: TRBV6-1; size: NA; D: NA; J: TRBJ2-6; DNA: TGTGCCAGCAGTGCAGAGGCGATTTACTCTGGGGCCAACGTCCTGACTTTC; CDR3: CASSAEAIYSGANVLTF
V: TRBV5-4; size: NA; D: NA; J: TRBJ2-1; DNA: TGTGCCAGCAGTCTCGACCCTGGGAATGAGCAGTTCTTC; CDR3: CASSLDPGNEQFF
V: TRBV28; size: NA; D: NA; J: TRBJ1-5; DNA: TGTGCCAGCAGCAGAGGTATCAATCAGCCCCAGCATTTT; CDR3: CASSRGINQPQHF
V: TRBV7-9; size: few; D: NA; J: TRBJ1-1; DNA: TGTGCCAGCAGCTTAGGCCGGTCGGGGGTTGAAGCTTTCTTT; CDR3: CASSLGRSGVEAFF
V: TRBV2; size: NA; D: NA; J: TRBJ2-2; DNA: TGTGCCAGCAGTAGGGTGGGGTCCGGGGAGCTGTTTTTT; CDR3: CASSRVGSGELFF
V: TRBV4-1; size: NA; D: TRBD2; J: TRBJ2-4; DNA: TGCGCCAGCAGCCCCGGACTAGCGGTAGGGATAGCCAAAAACATTCAGTACTTC; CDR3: CASSPGLAVGIAKNIQYF
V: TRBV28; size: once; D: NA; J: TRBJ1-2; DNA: TGTGCCAGCGCTACAAACCGGGCCTTACATGGCTACACCTTC; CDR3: CASATNRALHGYTF
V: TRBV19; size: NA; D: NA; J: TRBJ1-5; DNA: TGTGCCAGTAGTATTTCAGGGGCGGATCAGCCCCAGCATTTT; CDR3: CASSISGADQPQHF
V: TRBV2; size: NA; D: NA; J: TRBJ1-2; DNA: TGTGCCAGCAGTGCGGTAAACTATGGCTACACCTTC; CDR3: CASSAVNYGYTF
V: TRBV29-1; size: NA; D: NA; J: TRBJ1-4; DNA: TGCAGCGTTATCGGGGGGACTAATGAAAAACTGTTTTTT; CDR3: CSVIGGTNEKLFF
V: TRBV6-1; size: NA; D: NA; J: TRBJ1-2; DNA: TGTGCCAGCAGTGAAGATCACTATGGCTACACCTTC; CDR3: CASSEDHYGYTF
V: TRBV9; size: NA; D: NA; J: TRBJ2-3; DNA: TGTGCCAGCAGCGCGGACACCTTCACAGATACGCAGTATTTT; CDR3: CASSADTFTDTQYF
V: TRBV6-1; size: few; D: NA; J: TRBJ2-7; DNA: TGTGCCAGCAGTGAATATCAGGGAACCTACGAGCAGTACTTC; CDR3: CASSEYQGTYEQYF
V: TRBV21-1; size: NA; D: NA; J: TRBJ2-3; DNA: TGTGCCAGCAGCAAAGGATTCACAGATACGCAGTATTTT; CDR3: CASSKGFTDTQYF
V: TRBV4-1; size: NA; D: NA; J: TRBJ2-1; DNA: TGCGCCAGCAGCCCGGACAGCCTGACCTACAATGAGCAGTTCTTC; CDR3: CASSPDSLTYNEQFF
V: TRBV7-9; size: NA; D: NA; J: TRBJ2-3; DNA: TGTGCCAGCAGCTCTAGGTCGGGTACGCAGTATTTT; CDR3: CASSSRSGTQYF
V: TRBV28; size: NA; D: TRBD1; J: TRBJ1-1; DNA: TGTGCCAGCAGAACTCGTCCAGGGGGCGGGAACACTGAAGCTTTCTTT; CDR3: CASRTRPGGGNTEAFF
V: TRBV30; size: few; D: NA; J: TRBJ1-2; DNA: TGTGCCTGGAGTGGTGGGGAAAACTATGGCTACACCTTC; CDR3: CAWSGGENYGYTF
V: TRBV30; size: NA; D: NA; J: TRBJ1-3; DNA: TGTGCCTGGAGCTCCGGGGCAGTGTTTGGAAACACCATATATTTT; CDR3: CAWSSGAVFGNTIYF
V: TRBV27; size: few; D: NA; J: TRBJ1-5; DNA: TGTGCCAGCAGTCGTGACCGGAGTGGTCAGCCCCAGCATTTT; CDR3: CASSRDRSGQPQHF
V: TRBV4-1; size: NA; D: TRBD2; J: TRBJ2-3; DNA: TGCGCCAGCAGCCAGATCGGACTAGCGGGAGGGCGGTCGGGCCCAGATACGCAGTATTTT; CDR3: CASSQIGLAGGRSGPDTQYF
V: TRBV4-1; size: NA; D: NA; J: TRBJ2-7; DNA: TGCGCCAGCAGCCAAACCCTGGGGCCGGCCTCCTACGAGCAGTACTTC; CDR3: CASSQTLGPASYEQYF
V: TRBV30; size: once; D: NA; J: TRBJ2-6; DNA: TGTGCCTGGAGTGTTCGGGTATCTGGGGCCAACGTCCTGACTTTC; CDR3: CAWSVRVSGANVLTF
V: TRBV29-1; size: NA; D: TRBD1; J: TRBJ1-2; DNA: TGCAGCGTCCTAGACAGGGCCTATGGCTACACCTTC; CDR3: CSVLDRAYGYTF
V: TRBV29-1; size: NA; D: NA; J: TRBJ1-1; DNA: TGCAGCGCCCAATCTACACTGGCTGAAGCTTTCTTT; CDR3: CSAQSTLAEAFF
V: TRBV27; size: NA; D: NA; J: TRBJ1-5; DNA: TGTGCCAGCAGTTTATCCCGAGGGGCCTATCAGCCCCAGCATTTT; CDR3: CASSLSRGAYQPQHF
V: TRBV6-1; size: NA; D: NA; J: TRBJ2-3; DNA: TGTGCCAGCAGTGAATTCAAAGATACGCAGTATTTT; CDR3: CASSEFKDTQYF
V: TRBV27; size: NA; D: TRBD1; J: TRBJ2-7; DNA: TGTGCCAGCAGTCCGGGACAGGGGGCGGGCGAGCAGTACTTC; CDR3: CASSPGQGAGEQYF
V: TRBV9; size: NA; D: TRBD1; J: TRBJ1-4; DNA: TGTGCCAGCAGCCCCCGGGGAGGGGGCCGGGAAAAACTGTTTTTT; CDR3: CASSPRGGGREKLFF
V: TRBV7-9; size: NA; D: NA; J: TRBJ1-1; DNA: TGTGCCAGCAGCCCTAGGCTACCTGAAGCTTTCTTT; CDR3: CASSPRLPEAFF
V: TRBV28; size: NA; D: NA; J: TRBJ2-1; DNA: TGTGCCAGCAGTTCCCCCCGGGTCGGTGGCGATGAGCAGTTCTTC; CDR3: CASSSPRVGGDEQFF
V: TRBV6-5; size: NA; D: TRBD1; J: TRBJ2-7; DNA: TGTGCCAGCAGTTCCGGGACAGGCGAGCAGTACTTC; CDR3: CASSSGTGEQYF